This T cell receptor beta chain was obtained from a study of T cells in Graves' hyperthyroidism and ophthalmopathy (dated by TCRdb to about 2019). A note on the overall study: Peripheral blood was collected at initial diagnosis, before any treatment. A discovery cohort of 95 to 100 patients, approximately 45 with Graves' ophthalmopathy and 55 to 65 with stable Graves' hyperthyroidism, was used to find distinguishing TCR V-J signatures. Prospective prediction of ophthalmopathy was tested in an independent validation cohort of fewer than 20 hyperthyroidism patients and around 16 patients who later progressed to ophthalmopathy. The approximately 95 discovery patients were divided at random into training and test sets in a 7:3 ratio. In addition, the study compared T-cell repertoires in thyroid tissue and in blood from about 6 Graves' hyperthyroidism patients. Following sampling, methimazole starting at 30 mg daily was given to hyperthyroidism patients, and high-dose intravenous methylprednisolone was given to ophthalmopathy patients. According to the paper, TCR Vbeta CDR3 sequencing was carried out on over 130 peripheral blood samples, which came from under 50 ophthalmopathy, 75 or so hyperthyroidism and roughly 17 progressor patients.

Study-level results and caveats: Ophthalmopathy was separated from stable hyperthyroidism by a 13 V-J signature model, with approximately 86% sensitivity and roughly 84% specificity obtained in cross-validation and 80%/75% obtained in testing. No statistical method was used to fix the sample size in advance, and group allocation was not hidden from the investigators. Blood samples also contained most of the expanded thyroid clonotypes (frequency above 0.001), which suggests that blood repertoires may reflect thyroid immune responses. In validation, progression to ophthalmopathy was predicted by the model with nearly 71% sensitivity and approximately 78% specificity, a median of roughly six months before onset.

The table lists this clonotype with a few counts. Its specific antigen is unknown. Nothing much larger sits one base from this clone, and base qualities are not available. Via the germline V gene, CDR1 is SGHRS and CDR2 YFSETQ. Trimming takes 0 bases from V and 4 bases from J, and the germline ends sit 16 bases apart. The CDR3 contains 16 residues, cysteine and phenylalanine counted. The read is trimmed to its CDR3 DNA, 48 bases read in frame from base 1. The TCR beta CDR3 regions were amplified from RNA transcripts. The TCR CDR3 was subjected to a first round of RT-PCR using the HTBI primer set and the Qiagen OneStep RT-PCR kit. A second multiplex PCR round built the libraries, followed by size selection and purification. The libraries were sequenced on an Illumina HiSeq2000 using paired-end 100 bp reads. The original pipeline was this. SOAPnuke was used to process the raw data, throwing out any read that contained adapters or uncalled bases, had a mean Phred below 15, or lacked an exact constant-primer or identifier match. COPE v1.2.5 was used to merge high-quality paired reads, and clonotypes were defined as unique nucleotide sequences. MiTCR v1.1 was used to align clonotypes to the IMGT TRBV, TRBD and TRBJ reference segments. The analysis included only V-J combinations with a frequency above 0.0001, which together covered 99% to 99.2% of the repertoires. The TCS score was defined as F50 (clonal expansion) divided by E x V (chaos), with BLOSUM62-based TCRdist calculated between CDR3 peptides within each V-J. Welch's t-statistics and random forest reduced around 520 V-J features to roughly 13, which were used in a naive Bayes classifier (R e1071). In TCRdb, the public reads were trimmed at Q25 with fastp and aligned with MiXCR, with productive beta chains retained. Here each entry gathers all rows of one CDR3 protein and keeps the most common genes and DNA. V and J calls and clone size were set by TCRdb, not the authors. This sample gives fewer than 700,000 distinct CDR3 sequences in total; roughly 15% of them show up just once. Around 17% of the sample belongs to the ten largest clones.

Ophthalmopathy patients had moderately to severely active disease, Clinical Activity Score of at least 3, NOSPECS grade of at least 4, and duration under 3 months. Exclusion was applied to patients with uncontrolled infections, other autoimmune diseases, pregnancy or lactation. Clinical symptoms, serum thyroxine and TRAb, thyroid ultrasound, and orbital computed tomography formed the basis for the diagnoses. PBMCs were isolated from 10 ml of fresh peripheral blood by Ficoll-Paque density gradient centrifugation. Total RNA was extracted using Trizol reagent, and RNA quality was assessed on an Agilent 2100 Bioanalyzer.

This TCR derives from a woman aged 18 to 35 with Graves' ophthalmopathy. The chain is encoded by TRBV5-1 joined to TRBJ1-2; the D gene cannot be resolved reliably. The sample taken for sequencing was blood. The CDR3 amino acid sequence is: CASSLGPDGNSYGYTF. The sequenced DNA is TGCGCCAGCAGCTTGGGCCCAGACGGAAACTCCTATGGCTACACCTTC.